This record concerns one T cell receptor beta chain sequence. Its antigen is unknown. No base-level quality is on record; no much larger clone is a single base apart. This specimen comes from a study of OX40 agonist ivuxolimab in advanced cancers. Study-wide context: Ivuxolimab was a fully human IgG2 agonistic monoclonal antibody targeting the costimulatory receptor OX40 (CD134). Intravenous ivuxolimab was administered to patients every 2 weeks at six dose levels: 0.01, 0.1, 0.3, 1.5, 3 and 10 mg/kg. Of the approximately 54 patients in dose escalation, 19 had hepatocellular carcinoma, some 15 had melanoma, 9 had renal cell carcinoma and 9 had head and neck cancer. In the dose-escalation cohort, 70% to 90% of patients were male, and the mean age was 60 years with a range of roughly 20 to 79. Patients were allowed to have had prior anti-PD-1, anti-PD-L1 or anti-CTLA-4 therapy, and approximately 40% of the dose-escalation patients had been treated with checkpoint inhibitors. Partial responses occurred in three dose-escalation patients: two with cutaneous melanoma and one with hepatocellular carcinoma. Peripheral TCRbeta sequencing was intended to test whether TCR sequence diversity was altered and clonal T-cell expansion was caused by ivuxolimab. The paper describes the monotherapy dose-escalation part (N of about 52 patients) of the phase I trial of ivuxolimab.

The trial excluded patients who had a history of autoimmune disease or were on systemic immunosuppression. In every dose cohort, peripheral blood was drawn for TCR sequencing at baseline, cycle 4 day 1, and cycle 7 day 1. Samples were obtained from an open-label, multicenter, first-in-human phase I dose-escalation trial of ivuxolimab. The trial enrolled adults with locally advanced or metastatic head and neck squamous cell, hepatocellular, melanoma or renal cell carcinoma. Before TCR sequencing, CD4+ and CD8+ T cells were separately sorted from peripheral blood. To sequence the TCRbeta CDR3 region, genomic DNA was isolated from the sorted cells. TCRbeta CDR3 regions were sequenced using the immunoSEQ Assay. TCRdb holds this immuneACCESS table with in-frame rearrangements only. Some clones are missing; in checked studies, unresolved V genes explain under half, and the rest has no known cause. For this sample there are tens of thousands of clones; roughly 86% appear just once. The biggest ten clones account for 18% of the sample.

The CDR3 has 15 amino acids, counting the end cysteine and phenylalanine. CDR3 DNA only is kept here, 45 bases in frame from base 1. The germline ends are 11 bases apart after V is trimmed by 2 bases and J by 6 bases. The CDR1 and CDR2 encoded by the germline V gene are SGHTA and FQGTGA. Summary of the overall study and its limitations: Clonal expansion of both CD4+ and CD8+ blood T cells was observed from baseline to week 6 at doses 0.1 to 3.0 mg/kg. Antigen specificity was not determined for the clonally expanded peripheral T cells. Low levels of normalized T-cell clonal expansion were also shown by some nonresponding patients. On average, CD8+ T cells showed more expanded clones than CD4+ T cells after ivuxolimab. In the 0.1-3.0 mg/kg groups, partial responders had among the lowest normalized peripheral clonal expansion, particularly in CD8+ T cells.

Recombination linked TRBV7-3 to TRBJ1-6, and perhaps TRBD1 as D gene, on 5 matching bases. The sequencing used CD4+ or CD8+ T cells sorted from blood, collected in a trial of the OX40 agonist ivuxolimab. This receptor was obtained from an adult with an advanced solid tumor such as melanoma, head and neck, liver or kidney cancer. This receptor carries the CDR3 CASSLAWDLNSPLHF. The bases read TGTGCCAGCAGCTTAGCGTGGGACCTTAATTCACCCCTCCACTTT.